The 7 T cell receptor beta chains in this list originate from one sample, sequenced in a study of blood T cell repertoires in COVID-19. The method was immunoSEQ multiplex PCR; TCRdb's version includes in-frame clones alone and lacks a portion of them. Found here are 300,000 to 400,000 clones, less than 90% of them singletons; the top ten hold just over 7%. Sequencing was carried out using peripheral blood. Source of these receptors: a woman aged 55 to 70 with COVID-19, enrolled during active disease.

This chain connects TRBV7-9 to TRBJ1-1; unclear D gene. This CDR3 spans 17 amino acids. V lost 5 bases, J lost 0 bases, and 19 bases lay in between. Germline CDR1 SEHNR, CDR2 FQNEAQ (reference sequence). The CDR3 sequence: CASSPWEGLYMNTEAFF. DNA for the CDR3: TGTGCCAGCAGCCCCTGGGAGGGTCTTTACATGAACACTGAAGCTTTCTTT. Looking up the rest from reference TRBV7-9 and TRBJ1-1 gives the full variable domain: DTGVSQNPRHKITKRGQNVTFRCDPISEHNRLYWYRQTLGQGPEFLTYFQNEAQLEKSRLLSDRFSAERPKGSFSTLEIQRTEQGDSAMYLCASSPWEGLYMNTEAFFGQGTRLTVV.

The J gene is TRBJ2-7, the V gene TRBV20-1, with D perhaps TRBD1 (5 bases). Trimming took 3 bases from V and 3 from J, leaving 12 bases between them. Germline values: CDR1 DFQATT, CDR2 SNEGSKA (reference sequence). The CDR3 extends over 13 amino acids. CDR3: CSASKGPGYEQYF. The CDR3 nucleotides read TGCAGTGCTAGTAAGGGGCCGGGCTACGAGCAGTACTTC.

This clone was detected only a few times. The rearrangement joins TRBV25-1 to TRBJ2-1, with a tentative D call TRBD1 (5 bases). CDR1 is MGHDK and CDR2 is SYGVNS in the germline V gene. This CDR3 spans 15 amino acids. V was cut by 9 bases and J by 10 bases, with 25 bases left in between. CDR3 DNA: TGTGCCAGTAATGAGGTAGGGGCCCCCCGCGAGGAGCAGTTCTTC. The encoded protein is CASNEVGAPREEQFF.

This sequence joins TRBV27 and TRBJ1-4; 10 nucleotides align to TRBD1. With 5 bases clipped from V and 7 bases from J, the junction kept 13 bases outside the gene matches. Germline V gives CDR1 MNHEY, CDR2 SMNVEV (reference sequence). This CDR3 region has 17 residues. The CDR3 nucleotides are TGTGCCAGCAGTCTCACCTGGGCCCGGGACAGGGGTGAAAAACTGTTTTTT. It codes for CASSLTWARDRGEKLFF.

The chain links TRBV4-2 to TRBJ1-1, with unresolved D. Trimming shortened V by 4 bases and J by 1 base, and 7 bases separated the two germline ends. CDR3 length: 13 amino acids. The germline V gene has CDR1 LGHNA and CDR2 YNFKEQ. The CDR3 DNA reads as TGTGCCAGCAGCCCCACACCGAACACTGAAGCTTTCTTT. Translating it yields CASSPTPNTEAFF.

The chain has TRBV5-5 and TRBJ1-2, with D unclear. CDR3 length: 15 residues. V was cut by 0 bases and J by 2 bases, with 11 bases left in between. CDR1 is SGHKS, CDR2 YYEKEE, per germline (reference sequence). The CDR3, as DNA: TGTGCCAGCAGCTTGGCTATTGTACAGAACTATGGCTACACCTTC. Translation gives CASSLAIVQNYGYTF. The variable domain in full, completed from reference TRBV5-5 and TRBJ1-2, reads DAGVTQSPTHLIKTRGQQVTLRCSPISGHKSVSWYQQVLGQGPQFIFQYYEKEERGRGNFPDRFSARQFPNYSSELNVNALLLGDSALYLCASSLAIVQNYGYTFGSGTRLTVV.

The chain uses TRBV2 and TRBJ2-5; 9 bases line up with TRBD2. Losses at the gene ends were 2 bases for V and 6 bases for J; bases not matched to a gene: 4. Germline CDR1 reads SNHLY; CDR2 reads FYNNEI. CDR3 length: 14 amino acids. The CDR3 DNA follows: TGTGCCAGCAGTGAACTAGCGGGGAGACAGACCCAGTACTTC. Its translation is CASSELAGRQTQYF.